These T cell receptor beta chains were read from a single sample in a study of a mutant IDH1 vaccine in newly diagnosed glioma. The method was immunoSEQ multiplex PCR; TCRdb's version includes in-frame clones alone and lacks a portion of them. Among about 30,000 clones, 90% were seen once, and the ten largest hold less than 25%. The antigens for these receptors are not known. Specimen: PBMCs, collected from a glioma patient whose treatment included an IDH1 peptide vaccine. These receptors came from a man between 18 and 35 years old with glioma. The CDR3 runs from the conserved cysteine through the conserved F or W. The D gene is left open where the match is weak. Expanded clones get a size class; other rows say once, few or many, or leave the size out.

j_gene,v_gene,abundance,d_gene,CDR3aa,CDR3nt
TRBJ2-1,TRBV7-9,-,-,CASSFLIAASNEQFF,TGTGCCAGCAGCTTCCTCATAGCGGCGTCCAATGAGCAGTTCTTC
TRBJ1-5,TRBV19,-,-,CASSIRDQPQHF,TGTGCCAGTAGTATCAGAGATCAGCCCCAGCATTTT
TRBJ2-7,TRBV7-2,-,-,CASSLGHVPGRSYEQYF,TGTGCCAGCAGCTTAGGGCACGTCCCGGGACGCTCCTACGAGCAGTACTTC
TRBJ1-5,TRBV19,-,-,CASRGTGRFTKNSNQPQHF,TGTGCCAGTAGGGGCACAGGGAGGTTTACAAAAAATAGCAATCAGCCCCAGCATTTT
TRBJ2-7,TRBV14,-,-,CASSHFFQGGEQYF,TGTGCCAGCAGCCATTTCTTCCAGGGTGGCGAGCAGTACTTC
TRBJ1-1,TRBV5-1,-,-,CASSFFGGGNTEAFF,TGCGCCAGCAGCTTCTTCGGGGGTGGGAACACTGAAGCTTTCTTT
TRBJ1-5,TRBV19,-,-,CASIAGGQGNQPQHF,TGTGCCAGTATAGCGGGGGGCCAGGGCAATCAGCCCCAGCATTTT
TRBJ2-7,TRBV30,few,-,CATQRSFDEQYF,TGTGCCACCCAACGTAGTTTCGACGAGCAGTACTTC
TRBJ2-2,TRBV5-1,-,TRBD1,CASSLRTGADGELFF,TGCGCCAGCAGCTTACGGACAGGGGCGGACGGGGAGCTGTTTTTT
TRBJ1-6,TRBV9,-,TRBD1,CASSGGQQNSPLHF,TGTGCCAGCAGCGGGGGACAGCAAAATTCACCCCTCCACTTT
TRBJ2-4,TRBV6-5,-,-,CASSRGGGNIQYF,TGTGCCAGCAGCAGGGGAGGTGGAAACATTCAGTACTTC
TRBJ2-7,TRBV29-1,-,TRBD2,CSVEAGGVTEQYF,TGCAGCGTTGAAGCCGGGGGGGTCACCGAGCAGTACTTC
TRBJ2-6,TRBV30,once,TRBD1,CAWGLDRGRFFGANVLTF,TGTGCCTGGGGATTGGACAGGGGGCGATTTTTTGGGGCCAACGTCCTGACTTTC
TRBJ1-2,TRBV5-1,once,TRBD1,CASSPQGGPNYGYTF,TGCGCCAGCAGCCCTCAGGGGGGGCCAAACTATGGCTACACCTTC
TRBJ2-1,TRBV20-1,-,-,CSARQGYEQFF,TGCAGTGCCCGGCAAGGGTATGAGCAGTTCTTC
TRBJ2-5,TRBV29-1,-,-,CSVGVGMETQYF,TGCAGCGTTGGGGTAGGGATGGAGACCCAGTACTTC
TRBJ2-7,TRBV5-1,-,-,CASSSRGGAYEQYF,TGCGCCAGCAGCTCCCGTGGAGGTGCCTACGAGCAGTACTTC
TRBJ1-1,TRBV19,-,-,CASSKWERNTEAFF,TGTGCCAGTAGTAAGTGGGAGAGGAACACTGAAGCTTTCTTT
TRBJ2-3,TRBV30,-,TRBD2,CAWNGASGSMTDTQYF,TGTGCCTGGAATGGCGCTAGCGGGAGTATGACAGATACGCAGTATTTT
TRBJ2-3,TRBV4-3,-,-,CASSPGQSTDTQYF,TGCGCCAGCAGCCCCGGACAGAGCACAGATACGCAGTATTTT
TRBJ1-4,TRBV7-8,-,-,CASSSGATNEKLFF,TGTGCCAGCAGTTCCGGTGCAACTAATGAAAAACTGTTTTTT
TRBJ2-5,TRBV6-5,once,-,CASSYPGETQYF,TGTGCCAGCAGTTACCCCGGGGAGACCCAGTACTTC
TRBJ1-1,TRBV27,-,-,CASSLSPEYAAFF,TGTGCCAGCAGTTTATCTCCCGAATACGCGGCTTTCTTT
TRBJ2-7,TRBV4-3,-,-,CASSQGDSSYEQYF,TGCGCCAGCAGCCAAGGGGATTCCTCCTACGAGCAGTACTTC
TRBJ1-5,TRBV19,-,-,CASSDQGGQPQHF,TGTGCCAGTAGTGATCAGGGTGGGCAGCCCCAGCATTTT
TRBJ2-2,TRBV9,-,TRBD2,CASSVGLAGGSGELFF,TGTGCCAGCAGCGTAGGACTAGCGGGAGGTTCTGGGGAGCTGTTTTTT
TRBJ2-2,TRBV25-1,-,-,CASGPGGGELFF,TGTGCCAGCGGACCTGGAGGCGGGGAGCTGTTTTTT
TRBJ1-4,TRBV4-2,few,-,CASSQEEGGKLFF,TGTGCCAGCAGCCAAGAGGAGGGCGGCAAACTGTTTTTT
TRBJ1-5,TRBV28,-,-,CASRVSTGAADQPQHF,TGTGCCAGCAGAGTCTCCACCGGGGCAGCCGATCAGCCCCAGCATTTT
TRBJ2-1,TRBV6-6,-,TRBD2,CASSYSRAGGPNEQFF,TGTGCCAGCAGTTACTCGAGAGCGGGAGGGCCTAATGAGCAGTTCTTC
TRBJ2-7,TRBV10-3,-,-,CAIGGIGGIYEQYF,TGTGCCATCGGAGGGATTGGGGGCATCTACGAGCAGTACTTC